This TCR beta chain was documented in a study of early T cells in non-severe SARS-CoV-2 infection. Study background: Chains from this unsorted whole-blood bulk RNA could not be paired.

Individual cDNA molecules carried attached unique molecular identifiers. MiXCR, applied by TCRdb to the 5' RACE reads, yields one record per CDR3 protein. The sample has around 59,000 distinct CDR3 sequences, over 10% seen once. This clonotype occurred many times. The CDR3 has 16 amino acids. The germline CDR1 and CDR2 sequences are KGHSH and LQKENI. Trimming took off 2 bases at V and 1 base at J, with 14 bases between the two ends. The sequence was collected from an adult who was a healthcare worker with PCR-confirmed SARS-CoV-2 infection or an uninfected control (not recorded which). The sequencing sample was made of whole blood. V is TRBV18 and J is TRBJ1-1; possible D gene TRBD1, 5 bases. CDR3 region: CASSPVATAPNTEAFF. CDR3 in DNA: TGTGCCAGCTCACCAGTTGCGACAGCACCGAACACTGAAGCTTTCTTT.